The 5 T cell receptor beta chains below come from one sample, sequenced in a study of CD8+CD57+ T cells in acquired aplastic anemia. Patients chosen for sequencing had shown CD8+CD57+ cell expansion by flow cytometry. Template material for TCR beta VDJ and CDR3 profiling consisted of genomic DNA. In TCRdb, the reads were re-called with MiXCR into one record per CDR3 protein. This sample has fewer than 80,000 distinct CDR3 sequences; less than 85% occur once, and the top ten carry approximately 80%. Specimen: sorted CD4+, CD8+, or CD8+CD57+ T cells (not recorded which) from PBMCs. The receptors were gathered from a human donor with aplastic anemia.

This clonotype was observed a single time. V gene TRBV7-9 combines with J gene TRBJ2-1; tentatively, D is TRBD1 (6 bases). The CDR3 spans 13 residues. Germline values: CDR1 SEHNR, CDR2 FQNEAQ (reference sequence). Trimming cost V 7 bases and J 4 bases, with 11 bases left between them. As DNA, the CDR3 is TGTGCCAGCACCGGGACAATGTACAATGAGCAGTTCTTC. This translates into CASTGTMYNEQFF.

This clonotype was seen a handful of times. A read error may account for a junction end that differs from germline. The gene calls are TRBV10-3 and TRBJ2-5; 12 bases fit TRBD2. This CDR3 region has 16 residues. The germline V gene encodes CDR1 ENHRY and CDR2 SYGVKD. CDR3 sequence (DNA): TGTGCCACCAGTGGAATTCTAGCGGGGGGGAAAGAGACCCAGTACTTC. Its protein is CATSGILAGGKETQYF.

V is TRBV2 and J is TRBJ1-2; 8 bases fit TRBD1. The CDR3 is made up of 14 amino acids. The junction had 5 bases not matched to a gene; V was cut back by 1 base and J by 7 bases. The germline V gene has CDR1 SNHLY and CDR2 FYNNEI. CDR3 loop: CASSEGRGPGGYTF. The CDR3 DNA reads TGTGCCAGCAGTGAAGGCAGGGGGCCTGGTGGCTACACCTTC.

Remarks on this clonotype: The germline gene is not matched at one end of the junction; a read error may be the cause. V is TRBV20-1 and J is TRBJ2-1; TRBD2 matches at 10 bases. Germline CDR1 and CDR2: DFQATT and SNEGSKA (reference sequence). The CDR3 sequence is 16 residues long. DNA of the CDR3: TGCAGTGCTAGTGCGTTAGCGGGAGGTGACTACAATGAGCGGTTCTTC. Encoded protein: CSASALAGGDYNERFF.

This rearrangement joins TRBV29-1 to TRBJ2-2; D gene ambiguous. Per the germline V gene, CDR1 is SQVTM and CDR2 is ANQGSEA. V was cut by 5 bases and J by 0 bases, with 10 bases left in between. This CDR3 comprises 14 residues. The CDR3 protein is CSVPYTTNTGELFF. CDR3 bases: TGCAGCGTTCCTTACACCACGAACACCGGGGAGCTGTTTTTT.